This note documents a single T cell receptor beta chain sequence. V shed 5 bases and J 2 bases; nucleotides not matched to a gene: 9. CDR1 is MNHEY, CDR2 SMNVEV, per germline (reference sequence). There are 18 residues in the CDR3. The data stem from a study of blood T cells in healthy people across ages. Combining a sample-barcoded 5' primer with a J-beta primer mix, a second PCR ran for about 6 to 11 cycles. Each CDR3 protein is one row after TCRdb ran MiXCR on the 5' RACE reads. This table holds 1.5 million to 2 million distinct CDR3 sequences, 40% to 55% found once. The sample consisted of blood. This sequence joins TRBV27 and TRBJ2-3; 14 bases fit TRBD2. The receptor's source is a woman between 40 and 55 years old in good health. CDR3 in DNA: TGTGCCAGCAGTCGACTAGCGGGGGGGAGCTCTATCACAGATACGCAGTATTTT. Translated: CASSRLAGGSSITDTQYF.